This TCR beta chain originates from a study of beta chain features in type 1 diabetes. General observations from the study: There was a moderate but significant shortening of TCRB CDR3s in all four CD4+ subsets of Type 1 diabetes patients.

Expressed TCRB transcripts were sequenced, since all the RNA that had been isolated was reverse transcribed. TCRdb's table, derived via immunoSEQ multiplex PCR, lists solely in-frame clones and lacks some. The data contain 640,000 or so clones, roughly an eighth of them singletons. A remark on this clone: What it binds is not known.

The V gene's germline CDR1 is LNHNV and CDR2 YYDKDF (reference sequence). V shed 3 bases, J shed 5 bases, and the junction held 7 bases outside the gene matches. This CDR3 has 15 amino acids. The sequencing sample was made of naive CD4+ T cells from blood. The clonotype originates from a man younger than 35 with type 1 diabetes. J is TRBJ2-1 and V is TRBV15; 7 positions match TRBD1. The CDR3: CATSSGTVTNNEQFF. The CDR3 coding sequence is TGTGCCACCAGCAGCGGGACAGTCACGAACAATGAGCAGTTCTTC.